The next 23 T cell receptor beta chains were all read from a single sample in a study of vaccination effects on CD4 cells after COVID-19. The method was immunoSEQ multiplex PCR; TCRdb's version includes in-frame clones alone and lacks a portion of them. The data contain 84,000 or so clones, over 75% of them seen just once; the ten biggest clones take up under 1.2%. Which antigens these TCRs recognize remains unknown. Sequencing followed a ViraFEST assay step that expanded antigen-specific CD4+ T cells with viral peptide pools. Having been cultured for about 10 days, the cells underwent CD4+ T cell isolation. The participants, recipients of two vaccine doses, got either BNT162b2 or mRNA-1273. The starting material was CD4+ T cells from PBMCs cultured with HCoV-OC43 spike peptides, obtained after COVID-19 vaccination. Subset noted: HCoV-OC43 spike overlapping peptide pool stimulation. These TCRs come from a human donor who received a COVID-19 vaccine.

The chain carries TRBV5-1 and TRBJ1-6; D not certain. Germline V gives CDR1 SGHRS, CDR2 YFSETQ. Trimming stripped 0 bases from V and 1 base from J, with 8 bases between. CDR3 size: 16 residues. The CDR3 sequence: CASSLAGESYNSPLHF. The CDR3 DNA sequence: TGCGCCAGCAGCTTGGCCGGAGAATCCTATAATTCACCCCTCCACTTT.

The chain uses TRBV11-2 and TRBJ1-5, with TRBD1 identical over 8 bases. The germline CDR1 and CDR2 sequences are SGHAT and FQNNGV. V lost 4 bases and J lost 8; bases outside the gene matches: 10. The CDR3 totals 15 residues. CDR3 sequence (DNA): TGTGCCAGCAGCTCAAGGACAGGGATTACGGAGCCCCAGCATTTT. It encodes CASSSRTGITEPQHF.

The CDR3 DNA reads TGTGCCTGGAGTGGGGTAGTTGAAAAACTGTTTTTT. It yields the protein CAWSGVVEKLFF. This chain links TRBV30 with TRBJ1-4; D is uncertain. V lost 1 base to trimming and J lost 7 bases, with 7 bases between them. In germline, CDR1 is GTSNPN, CDR2 SVGIG (reference sequence). The CDR3 consists of 12 residues.

The gene calls are TRBV10-2 and TRBJ1-5; a possible D gene is TRBD1 (6 bases). Trimming shortened V by 10 bases and J by 11 bases, and 24 bases separated the two germline ends. The CDR3 sequence is 14 residues long. Germline-derived CDR1 and CDR2 are WSHSY and SAAADI. The CDR3 DNA reads as TGCGCCACCGCGGAACAGGGACGGCCGGCGACCCAGCATTTT. This translates into CATAEQGRPATQHF.

The chain combines TRBV28 with TRBJ1-4; TRBD1 might be the D (6 bases). This CDR3 is 14 amino acids long. The germline gives CDR1 MDHEN, CDR2 SYDVKM. V was cut by 2 bases and J by 10 bases, with 14 bases left in between. CDR3 protein: CASSLGSGVVKLFF. The DNA of the CDR3 is TGTGCCAGCAGTTTAGGGTCAGGGGTAGTAAAACTGTTTTTT.

This chain links TRBV9 with TRBJ2-3, with D unclear. In germline, CDR1 is SGDLS, CDR2 YYNGEE. There are 14 residues in the CDR3. With 4 bases removed from V and 5 bases from J, the gap between germline ends came to 14 bases. CDR3 residues: CASSPTQRGDTQYF. For the CDR3, the DNA is TGTGCCAGCAGCCCGACTCAACGCGGAGATACGCAGTATTTT.

This chain joins TRBV2 and TRBJ2-7, with D possibly being TRBD2 (5 bases). The CDR3 spans 12 residues. The V end lost 6 bases, the J end lost 4 bases, and 10 bases lay between the germline ends. CDR1 is SNHLY and CDR2 is FYNNEI in the germline V gene. The CDR3 is CASRGLAYEQYV. CDR3 DNA sequence: TGTGCCAGCAGAGGACTGGCATACGAGCAGTACGTC.

The gene calls are TRBV28 and TRBJ1-4; D gene ambiguous. The V end lost 6 bases, the J end lost 9 bases, and 14 bases lay between the germline ends. The length of the CDR3 is 13 residues. CDR1 is MDHEN, CDR2 SYDVKM, per germline. Here the CDR3 reads CASSRHGWKKLFF. DNA of the CDR3: TGTGCCAGCAGCCGTCATGGGTGGAAAAAACTGTTTTTT.

The chain has TRBV4-3 and TRBJ2-3; 8 nucleotides match TRBD1. The CDR3 contains 17 residues. The germline gives CDR1 LGHNA, CDR2 YSLEER. V was pared by 1 base and J by 4 bases, with 10 bases of the junction left unmatched. The CDR3: CASSQVGQGRLSDTQYF. In DNA form, the CDR3 reads TGCGCCAGCAGCCAAGTCGGACAGGGAAGGTTGTCAGATACGCAGTATTTT.

The chain carries TRBV7-2 and TRBJ2-5, with TRBD2 identical over 11 bases. The CDR3 is made up of 14 amino acids. Germline V gene sequence: CDR1 SGHTA, CDR2 FQGNSA. The V and J ends lost 8 bases and 5 bases, in that order; junction bases with no gene match: 7. The CDR3 coding sequence is TGTGCCAGCTTAGCGGGGGGGCGAGCGGAGACCCAGTACTTC. It is translated as CASLAGGRAETQYF.

The chain couples TRBV7-2 to TRBJ2-2, with D possibly being TRBD1 or TRBD2 (6 bases each). In germline, CDR1 is SGHTA, CDR2 FQGNSA. Trimming took 4 bases from V and 1 from J, leaving 13 bases between them. This CDR3 has 16 residues. The CDR3 DNA sequence: TGTGCCAGCAGCTGGGGGGCCTTGGGGAACACCGGGGAGCTGTTTTTT. It encodes CASSWGALGNTGELFF.

This clone was detected only a few times. The rearrangement uses TRBV30 and TRBJ1-5, with a tentative D call TRBD1 (6 bases). The CDR3 is 14 amino acids. The ends were cut back, 1 base at V and 7 bases at J, with 14 bases in the middle. Germline CDR1 GTSNPN, CDR2 SVGIG (reference sequence). In DNA form, the CDR3 reads TGTGCCTGGAGTGAACTCAGGGGTGGCCAGCCCCAGCATTTT. Translation gives CAWSELRGGQPQHF.

The chain employs TRBV7-8 and TRBJ2-1; tentative D call: TRBD1 (5 bases). V was pared by 2 bases and J by 5 bases, with 10 bases between. Germline CDR1 reads SGHVS; CDR2 reads FQNEAQ. The CDR3 contains 14 residues. CDR3: CASSLNAGNNEQFF. CDR3 coding DNA: TGTGCCAGCAGCTTAAATGCAGGGAACAATGAGCAGTTCTTC.

The V gene is TRBV6-1, the J gene TRBJ1-2; TRBD1 is a possible D gene (5 bases). The CDR3 sequence is 14 residues long. The germline V and J ends were trimmed by 1 base and 2 bases, with 8 bases remaining between them. CDR1 is MNHNS and CDR2 is SASEGT in the germline V gene. The CDR3, as DNA: TGTGCCAGCAGTGAAGTTGGGGCGAACTATGGCTACACCTTC. Translated, it gives CASSEVGANYGYTF.

The J gene is TRBJ2-5, the V gene TRBV7-8; no firm D call. V gave up 1 base and J gave up 5 bases, with 5 bases separating them. CDR3 size: 12 residues. Germline CDR1 SGHVS, CDR2 FQNEAQ. CDR3 DNA sequence: TGTGCCAGCAGCTTAGTTGGTGAGACCCAGTACTTC. The encoded protein is CASSLVGETQYF.

V usage is TRBV28 and J usage is TRBJ1-2, with 9 bases fitting TRBD1. The CDR3 has 14 amino acids. Trimming took 5 bases from V and 8 from J; bases not matched to a gene: 9. Germline values: CDR1 MDHEN, CDR2 SYDVKM. This CDR3 is CASSPSTGGAGYTF. The CDR3 coding sequence is TGTGCCAGCAGTCCCTCGACAGGGGGGGCGGGCTACACCTTC.

This chain joins TRBV7-2 and TRBJ1-2, with TRBD1 identical over 7 bases. The CDR3 has 15 amino acids. Germline CDR1 SGHTA, CDR2 FQGNSA. Trimming took 1 base from V and 1 from J; bases not matched to a gene: 3. The CDR3 DNA is TGTGCCAGCAGCTTAGAAGGGGGCTATAACTATGGCTACACCTTC. Translating it yields CASSLEGGYNYGYTF.

This clone was seen once. The chain couples TRBV24-1 to TRBJ2-3; D gene ambiguous. V was pared by 4 bases and J by 0 bases, with 7 bases between. The germline V gene has CDR1 KGHDR and CDR2 SFDVKD. The CDR3 length is 14 residues. CDR3 region: CATSEISSTDTQYF. CDR3 DNA: TGTGCCACCAGTGAGATATCTAGCACAGATACGCAGTATTTT.

This rearrangement joins TRBV5-1 to TRBJ1-2; 7 positions agree with TRBD1. The CDR3 length is 15 residues. With V trimmed by 4 bases and J by 3 bases, 9 bases remained unmatched. Germline assignment: CDR1 SGHRS and CDR2 YFSETQ. CDR3 nucleotides: TGCGCCAGCAGCCTGGGAGACAGGGTAGACTATGGCTACACCTTC. As protein: CASSLGDRVDYGYTF.

V gene TRBV9 combines with J gene TRBJ2-3; D unclear. CDR1 is SGDLS and CDR2 is YYNGEE in the germline V gene. Trimming removed 4 bases at V and 3 bases at J, with 9 bases between. This CDR3 is built from 13 residues. The CDR3 spells CASSREWTDTQYF. CDR3 nucleotide sequence: TGTGCCAGCAGCAGGGAATGGACAGATACGCAGTATTTT.

V gene TRBV28 combines with J gene TRBJ1-1, with D uncertain. Germline V gene sequence: CDR1 MDHEN, CDR2 SYDVKM. Trimming cost V 2 bases and J 2 bases, with 12 bases left between them. CDR3 length equals 15 residues. The CDR3 nucleotides are TGTGCCAGCAGTTTAGTCGGACCATATAACACTGAAGCTTTCTTT. This codes for CASSLVGPYNTEAFF.

The J gene is TRBJ2-7, the V gene TRBV10-1; tentatively, D is TRBD1 (7 bases). The germline CDR1 and CDR2 sequences are WNHNN and SYGVQD (reference sequence). The CDR3 is made up of 14 amino acids. V dropped 7 bases and J dropped 5 bases, with 18 bases sitting between them. The CDR3 spells CASKGRKGANEQYV. CDR3 nucleotides: TGCGCCAGCAAGGGGAGGAAGGGGGCCAACGAGCAGTACGTC.

The chain combines TRBV18 with TRBJ1-5, with a possible D match to TRBD1 (5 bases). Trimming cost V 4 bases and J 2 bases, with 18 bases left between them. Germline CDR1 KGHSH, CDR2 LQKENI. The CDR3 is 17 residues long. The CDR3 nucleotides are TGTGCCAGCTCACGCGACCAGGGATTCCAACGCAATCAGCCCCAGCATTTT. Its translation: CASSRDQGFQRNQPQHF.